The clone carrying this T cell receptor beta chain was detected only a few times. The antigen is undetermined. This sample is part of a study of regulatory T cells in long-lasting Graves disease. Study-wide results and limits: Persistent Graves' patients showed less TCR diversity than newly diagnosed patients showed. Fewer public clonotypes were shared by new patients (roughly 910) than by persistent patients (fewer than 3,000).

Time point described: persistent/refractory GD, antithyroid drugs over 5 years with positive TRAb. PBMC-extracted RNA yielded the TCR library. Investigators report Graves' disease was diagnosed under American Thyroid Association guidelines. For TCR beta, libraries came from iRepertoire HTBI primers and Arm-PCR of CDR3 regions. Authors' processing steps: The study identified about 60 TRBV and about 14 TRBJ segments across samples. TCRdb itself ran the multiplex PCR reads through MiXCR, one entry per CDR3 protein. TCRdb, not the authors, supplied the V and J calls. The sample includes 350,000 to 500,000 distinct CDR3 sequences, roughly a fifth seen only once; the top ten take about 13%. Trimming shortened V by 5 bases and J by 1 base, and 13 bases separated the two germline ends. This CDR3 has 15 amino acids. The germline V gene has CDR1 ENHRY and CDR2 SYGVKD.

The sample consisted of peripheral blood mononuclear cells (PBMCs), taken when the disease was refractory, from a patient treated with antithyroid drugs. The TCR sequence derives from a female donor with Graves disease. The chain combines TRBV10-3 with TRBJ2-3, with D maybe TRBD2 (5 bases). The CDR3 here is CAISLEGRGTDTQYF. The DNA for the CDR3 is TGTGCCATCAGTTTAGAGGGTCGGGGCACAGATACGCAGTATTTT.